This T cell receptor beta chain was retrieved from a study of blood T cell repertoires in COVID-19. Repertoires were generated with immunoSEQ multiplex PCR, while TCRdb's copy carries only in-frame clones and drops some. The sample has 190,000 or so clones, more than 75% seen once. The source material was peripheral blood. The TCR comes from a man aged 40-50 years with active or convalescent COVID-19.

The CDR3: CAISASGVSNTGELFF. CDR3 coding DNA: TGTGCCATCAGCGCTAGCGGGGTATCGAACACCGGGGAGCTGTTTTTT. The chain employs TRBV10-3 and TRBJ2-2, with TRBD2 identical over 9 bases. Germline V gene lookup returns CDR1 ENHRY and CDR2 SYGVKD. This CDR3 contains 16 residues. V lost 6 bases and J lost 0; bases outside the gene matches: 5.